Shown below are 24 T cell receptor beta chains from a single sample sequenced in a study of cytomegalovirus exposure and HLA in healthy donors. The PCR ran on 60 Vbeta and 13 Jbeta primers. Using immunoSEQ multiplex PCR, the repertoire was profiled, and TCRdb retains in-frame clones only, with some absent. Found here are roughly 160,000 clones, roughly 84% of them singletons; the top ten hold approximately 2.5%. Material: PBMCs. The receptor source for this set is a man aged 25 to 45 in good health and CMV-seropositive.

The V and J genes are TRBV7-3 and TRBJ2-1; no clear D. The CDR3 extends over 13 amino acids. Looked up from germline, CDR1 is SGHTA and CDR2 is FQGTGA. Trimming pared 4 bases from V and 9 bases from J, leaving 13 bases between. CDR3 in amino acids: CASSSIDLAEQFF. The CDR3 bases are TGTGCCAGCAGCTCGATAGACTTGGCTGAGCAGTTCTTC.

The chain is built from TRBV21-1 and TRBJ1-4; the D call of TRBD1 is as the table states it, not checked on the DNA. TRBV21-1 is a known pseudogene. CDR3 length equals 14 residues. In DNA form, the CDR3 reads TGTGCCAGCAGCAAAGGGGGGCGAAATGAAAAACTGTTTTTT. This sequence encodes CASSKGGRNEKLFF.

The J gene is TRBJ2-4, the V gene TRBV2; tentative D call: TRBD2 (5 bases). The V gene lost 7 bases and the J gene lost 6 bases, with 16 bases spanning the gap. The CDR3 extends over 14 amino acids. CDR1 SNHLY and CDR2 FYNNEI come from the germline V gene. The DNA for the CDR3 is TGTGCCAGCACCCTAGCCGCGTCCGGAAACATTCAGTACTTC. Translating gives CASTLAASGNIQYF.

The chain employs TRBV5-4 and TRBJ1-1; the match to TRBD1 covers 11 bases. Germline-derived CDR1 and CDR2 are SGHNT and YYREEE (reference sequence). Germline trimming cut 4 bases from V and 5 bases from J; bases unmatched to any gene: 10. The CDR3 has 16 residues. The CDR3 spells CASSPGQGAGRTEAFF. The CDR3 nucleotides read TGTGCCAGCAGCCCCGGACAGGGGGCGGGAAGGACTGAAGCTTTCTTT. The full variable domain, rest sourced from reference TRBV5-4 and TRBJ1-1, is ETGVTQSPTHLIKTRGQQVTLRCSSQSGHNTVSWYQQALGQGPQFIFQYYREEENGRGNFPPRFSGLQFPNYSSELNVNALELDDSALYLCASSPGQGAGRTEAFFGQGTRLTVV.

The J gene is TRBJ2-3, the V gene TRBV9; a possible D gene is TRBD2 (5 bases). The length of the CDR3 is 14 residues. From germline, CDR1 is SGDLS and CDR2 YYNGEE. V lost 1 base and J 5 bases, leaving 11 bases between the germline ends. CDR3 bases: TGTGCCAGCAGCGTAACCCTAGCCGGAGATACGCAGTATTTT. Protein sequence: CASSVTLAGDTQYF.

This sequence joins TRBV25-1 and TRBJ1-2; D is possibly TRBD1 (5 bases). With 9 bases removed from V and 3 bases from J, the gap between germline ends came to 17 bases. The germline V gene has CDR1 MGHDK and CDR2 SYGVNS. The CDR3 runs 14 residues. The CDR3 coding sequence is TGTGCCAGTAGTCGAACGGGGGATGACTATGGCTACACCTTC. It encodes CASSRTGDDYGYTF.

As DNA, the CDR3 is TGTGCCAGCAGCTTAGGGGGGACAGGAACAGATACGCAGTATTTT. Translated, it gives CASSLGGTGTDTQYF. The V and J genes are TRBV7-9 and TRBJ2-3; 8 positions match TRBD1. V lost 1 base, J lost 3 bases, and 3 bases stayed unmatched. Germline V gene lookup returns CDR1 SEHNR and CDR2 FQNEAQ (reference sequence). This CDR3 region has 15 residues.

This clone was observed a few times. The V gene is TRBV2, the J gene TRBJ1-2, with 10 bases fitting TRBD1. The CDR3 extends over 13 amino acids. V lost 6 bases, J lost 4 bases, and 2 bases stayed unmatched. The germline gives CDR1 SNHLY, CDR2 FYNNEI. Here the CDR3 DNA reads TGTGCCAGCAGAGACAGGGGGCCCTATGGCTACACCTTC. It specifies CASRDRGPYGYTF.

V is TRBV18 and J is TRBJ1-2; no reliable D call. The germline CDR1 and CDR2 sequences are KGHSH and LQKENI. The ends were cut back, 0 bases at V and 10 bases at J, with 21 bases in the middle. This CDR3 has 16 residues. The CDR3 region is CASSPPSSTDIQPYTF. CDR3 DNA sequence: TGTGCCAGCTCACCACCGTCCTCCACAGATATTCAGCCCTACACCTTC.

The chain combines TRBV11-1 with TRBJ1-2; weak D call: TRBD1 (5 bases). The germline V gene has CDR1 SGHAT and CDR2 FQDESV (reference sequence). This CDR3 region has 13 residues. V was cut by 3 bases and J by 8 bases, with 13 bases left in between. CDR3 DNA sequence: TGTGCCAGCAGCTTCCGGGCAGGGCAAGGCTACACCTTC. This encodes CASSFRAGQGYTF.

This chain connects TRBV6-1 to TRBJ2-7; 11 bases are a match to TRBD1. V was clipped by 7 bases and J by 7 bases; unmatched bases: 9. In germline, CDR1 is MNHNS, CDR2 SASEGT. The CDR3 contains 14 residues. The CDR3 reads CASTPGQGAGEQYV. CDR3 nucleotide sequence: TGTGCCAGCACCCCAGGACAGGGGGCAGGAGAGCAGTACGTC.

V usage is TRBV7-3 and J usage is TRBJ2-3, with D tentatively TRBD1 (5 bases). V lost 5 bases and J 1 base, leaving 13 bases between the germline ends. The CDR3 length is 15 residues. Germline loops: CDR1 SGHTA, CDR2 FQGTGA. The CDR3 sequence: CASSQGVARTDTQYF. CDR3 nucleotide sequence: TGTGCCAGCAGCCAAGGGGTGGCCCGCACAGATACGCAGTATTTT.

The rearrangement joins TRBV19 to TRBJ2-3; 10 positions agree with TRBD2. The trim removed 10 bases at V and 6 bases at J, leaving 10 bases unmatched. CDR1 and CDR2 (germline): LNHDA, SQIVND (reference sequence). The CDR3 loop spans 14 amino acids. The CDR3 region has the DNA TGTGCCACGAGGGCTAGCGGGAGTTTCGATACGCAGTATTTT. Its protein is CATRASGSFDTQYF.

There are a few counts of this clone. The chain has TRBV5-1 and TRBJ1-4; possibly TRBD1 for D (6 bases). This CDR3 is 13 amino acids long. V was clipped by 4 bases and J by 6 bases, with 10 bases between them. Germline-derived CDR1 and CDR2 are SGHRS and YFSETQ. CDR3 residues: CASSRGGDEKLFF. The DNA for the CDR3 is TGCGCCAGCAGCCGAGGGGGGGATGAAAAACTGTTTTTT.

CDR3 bases: TGTGCCAGCTCACTCGGAAGTGTCCTGACTAGCGGAGATACGCAGTATTTT. Its protein product is CASSLGSVLTSGDTQYF. V is TRBV18 and J is TRBJ2-3, with 9 bases matching TRBD2. V lost 4 bases, J lost 5 bases, and 13 bases stayed unmatched. CDR3 size: 17 residues. Germline CDR1 and CDR2: KGHSH and LQKENI.

This clone was found many times. This chain links TRBV6-5 with TRBJ2-5, with TRBD1 matching 7 bases. The V gene's germline CDR1 is MNHEY and CDR2 SVGAGI. The CDR3 contains 14 residues. The V and J ends lost 5 bases and 3 bases, in that order; junction bases with no gene match: 6. CDR3: CASSVGTEEETQYF. CDR3 sequence (DNA): TGTGCCAGCAGTGTCGGGACAGAGGAAGAGACCCAGTACTTC.

This sequence joins TRBV19 and TRBJ2-3; D is ambiguous. Trimming removed 9 bases at V and 5 bases at J, with 12 bases between. This CDR3 is 12 amino acids long. Germline V gene data show CDR1 as LNHDA and CDR2 as SQIVND (reference sequence). DNA of the CDR3: TGTGCCAGCTCTACTCTAGGAGATACGCAGTATTTT. Translation: CASSTLGDTQYF.

This clone turned up a few times. The chain employs TRBV27 and TRBJ2-7, with TRBD2 matching over 15 bases. Germline V gives CDR1 MNHEY, CDR2 SMNVEV (reference sequence). The CDR3 consists of 18 residues. The V segment lost 4 bases and the J segment 5 bases; nucleotides outside the gene matches: 12. In nucleotides, the CDR3 is TGTGCCAGCAGTTCCCCCGGACTAGCGGGAGGGTCTTACGACGAGCAGTACTTC. Its translation: CASSSPGLAGGSYDEQYF.

The chain carries TRBV9 and TRBJ1-3; D might be TRBD1 (6 bases). V gave up 4 bases and J gave up 2 bases, with 13 bases separating them. The CDR3 consists of 15 residues. Germline V lookup: CDR1 SGDLS, CDR2 YYNGEE. CDR3 sequence: CASSHGGGPGNTIYF. The CDR3 DNA sequence: TGTGCCAGCAGCCATGGGGGGGGGCCTGGAAACACCATATATTTT.

V usage is TRBV18 and J usage is TRBJ1-3; the match to TRBD1 covers 7 bases. Germline lookup yields CDR1 KGHSH and CDR2 LQKENI. V lost 4 bases to trimming and J lost 2 bases; unmatched junction nucleotides: 5. This CDR3 region has 15 residues. The DNA for the CDR3 is TGTGCCAGCTCACGCACAGGGGAGGCTGGAAACACCATATATTTT. This sequence encodes CASSRTGEAGNTIYF.

The chain carries TRBV9 and TRBJ2-2, with 7 positions matching TRBD1. Trimming cost V 4 bases and J 4 bases; bases outside gene matches: 10. The CDR3 extends over 16 amino acids. CDR1 is SGDLS, CDR2 YYNGEE, per germline. The CDR3 bases are TGTGCCAGCAGCCCCCAGACAGGGTTGCTCACCGGGGAGCTGTTTTTT. Translated: CASSPQTGLLTGELFF.

This sequence joins TRBV4-2 and TRBJ2-1; the match to TRBD2 covers 12 bases. Looked up from germline, CDR1 is LGHNA and CDR2 is YNFKEQ. Trimming at V came to 0 bases and at J to 4 bases, leaving 4 bases not matched to a gene. This CDR3 has 17 residues. In DNA form, the CDR3 reads TGTGCCAGCAGCCAAGACGGACTAGCGGGAATATACAATGAGCAGTTCTTC. Translation: CASSQDGLAGIYNEQFF.

The rearrangement uses TRBV18 and TRBJ1-2; possibly TRBD1 for D (6 bases). The CDR3 covers 15 residues. The V end was cut by 3 bases, the J end by 5 bases, with 16 bases between. Germline CDR1 is KGHSH and CDR2 is LQKENI. The CDR3 here is CASSPGAAWDYGYTF. The CDR3, as DNA: TGTGCCAGCTCACCGGGGGCAGCTTGGGATTATGGCTACACCTTC. Supplemented by reference TRBV18 and TRBJ1-2, the full variable domain reads NAGVMQNPRHLVRRRGQEARLRCSPMKGHSHVYWYRQLPEEGLKFMVYLQKENIIDESGMPKERFSAEFPKEGPSILRIQQVVRGDSAAYFCASSPGAAWDYGYTFGSGTRLTVV.

The chain carries TRBV27 and TRBJ2-3, with 9 positions matching TRBD1. The CDR3 extends over 15 amino acids. In germline, CDR1 is MNHEY, CDR2 SMNVEV (reference sequence). V was pared by 5 bases and J by 4 bases, with 7 bases of the junction left unmatched. CDR3 coding DNA: TGTGCCAGCAGTCCCCGACAGGGGGGCGCAGATACGCAGTATTTT. It translates to CASSPRQGGADTQYF.